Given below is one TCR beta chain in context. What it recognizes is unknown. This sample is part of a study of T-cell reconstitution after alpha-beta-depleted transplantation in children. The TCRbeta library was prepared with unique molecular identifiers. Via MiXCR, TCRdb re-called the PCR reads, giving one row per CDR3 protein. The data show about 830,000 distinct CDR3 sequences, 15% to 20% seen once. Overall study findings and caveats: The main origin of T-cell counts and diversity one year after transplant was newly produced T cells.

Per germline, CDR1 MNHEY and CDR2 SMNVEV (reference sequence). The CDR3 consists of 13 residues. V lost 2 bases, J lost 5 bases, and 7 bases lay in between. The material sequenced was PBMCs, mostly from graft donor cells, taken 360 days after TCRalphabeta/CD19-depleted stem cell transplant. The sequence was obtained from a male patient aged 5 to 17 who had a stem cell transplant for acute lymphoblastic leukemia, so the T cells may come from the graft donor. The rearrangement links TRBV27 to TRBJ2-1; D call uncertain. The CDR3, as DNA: TGTGCCAGCAGTTTAAGCCGTGACAATGAGCAGTTCTTC. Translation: CASSLSRDNEQFF.